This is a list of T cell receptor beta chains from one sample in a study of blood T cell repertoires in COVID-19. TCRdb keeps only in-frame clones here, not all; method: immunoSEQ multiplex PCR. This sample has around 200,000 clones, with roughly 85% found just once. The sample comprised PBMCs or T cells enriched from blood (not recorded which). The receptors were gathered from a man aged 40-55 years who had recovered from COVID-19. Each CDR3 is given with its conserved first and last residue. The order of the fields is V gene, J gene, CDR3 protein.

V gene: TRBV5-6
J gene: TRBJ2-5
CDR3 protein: CASSRMGQGTQETQYF

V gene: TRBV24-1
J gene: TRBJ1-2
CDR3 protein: CATSDPGTMDGYTF

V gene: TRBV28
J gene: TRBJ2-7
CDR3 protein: CASSSRQGGTYEQYF

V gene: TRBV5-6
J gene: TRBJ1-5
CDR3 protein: CASSLGFGGGNQPQHF

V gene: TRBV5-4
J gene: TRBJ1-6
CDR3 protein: CATHTLQGTGNSPLHF

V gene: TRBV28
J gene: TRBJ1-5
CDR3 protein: CASSSRERWSNQPQHF

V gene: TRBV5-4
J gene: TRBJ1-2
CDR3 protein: CASSPDRRPVYGYTF

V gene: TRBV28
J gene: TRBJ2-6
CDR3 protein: CASSLSGTGGVSGANVLTF

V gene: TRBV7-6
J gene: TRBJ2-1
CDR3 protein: CASSLGAGGYNEQFF

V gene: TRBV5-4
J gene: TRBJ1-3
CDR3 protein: CASSQGTPLDSGNTIYF

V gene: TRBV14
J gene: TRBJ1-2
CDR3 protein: CASSQVPSISGYTF

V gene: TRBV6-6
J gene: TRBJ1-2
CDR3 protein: CASSPTGGAYGYTF

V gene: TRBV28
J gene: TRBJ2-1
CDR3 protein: CASSFPPVGLTGEQFF

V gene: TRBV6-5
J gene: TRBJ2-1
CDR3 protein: CASRRDSFEQFF

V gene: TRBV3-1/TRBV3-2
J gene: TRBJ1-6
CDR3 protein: CASSPWAGGSPLHF

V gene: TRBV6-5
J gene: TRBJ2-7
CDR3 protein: CAGRDSSSYEQYF

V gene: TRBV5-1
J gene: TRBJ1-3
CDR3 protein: CASSLSRGAGNTIYF

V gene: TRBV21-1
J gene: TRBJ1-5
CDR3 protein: CASHPWGGVSNQPQHF

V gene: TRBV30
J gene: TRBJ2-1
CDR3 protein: CARRGSSYNEQFF

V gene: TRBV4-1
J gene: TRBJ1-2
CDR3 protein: CASSTDRESNYGYTF

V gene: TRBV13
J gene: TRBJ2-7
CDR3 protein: CASSFRGQGYPRAFSYEQYF

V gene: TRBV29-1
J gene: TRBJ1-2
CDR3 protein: CSSGQGEGYGYTF

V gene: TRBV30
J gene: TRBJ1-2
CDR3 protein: CAWSVQSHYGYTF

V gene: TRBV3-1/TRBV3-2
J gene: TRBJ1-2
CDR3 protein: CASSRTGADGYTF

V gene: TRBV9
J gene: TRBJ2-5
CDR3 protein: CASSVFGQQETQYF

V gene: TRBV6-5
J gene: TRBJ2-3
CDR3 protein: CASSYTGTITDTQYF

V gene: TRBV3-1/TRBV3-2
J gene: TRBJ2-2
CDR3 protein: CASSPTGTPNTGELFF

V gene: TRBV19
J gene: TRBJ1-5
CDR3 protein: CASSFQAGINNQPQHF

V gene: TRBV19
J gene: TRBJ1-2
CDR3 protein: CASSIRGDLSNGDYGYTF

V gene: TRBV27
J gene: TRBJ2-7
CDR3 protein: CASRSSGTHYEQYF

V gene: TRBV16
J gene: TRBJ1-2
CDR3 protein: CASSHPGQGLYLDGYTF

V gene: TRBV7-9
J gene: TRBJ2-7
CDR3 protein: CASSLQGTGGFEQYF

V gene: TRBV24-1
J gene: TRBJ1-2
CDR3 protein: CAIGQRYGYTF

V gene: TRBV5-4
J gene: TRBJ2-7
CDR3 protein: CASSSTSGQGGRYEQYF

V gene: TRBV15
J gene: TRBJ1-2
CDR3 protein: CATSMTGETAYGYTF

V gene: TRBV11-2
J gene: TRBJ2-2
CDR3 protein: CASSSTVQGGELFF

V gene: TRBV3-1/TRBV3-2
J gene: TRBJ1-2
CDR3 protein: CASSQDRGYGYTF

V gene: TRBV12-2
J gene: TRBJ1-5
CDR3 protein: CASRPGAHSNQPQHF

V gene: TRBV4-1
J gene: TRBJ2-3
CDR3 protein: CASSQDKMGLAGATSTDTQYF

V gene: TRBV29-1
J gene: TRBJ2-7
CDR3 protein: CSVVMGDGGEQYF

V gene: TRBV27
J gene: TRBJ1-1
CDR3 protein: CASSPRLGGGNTEAFF